These 15 T cell receptor beta chains were all obtained from the same sample, sequenced in a study of blood T cell repertoires in COVID-19. Sequenced by immunoSEQ multiplex PCR; TCRdb stores in-frame clones only, minus some. The top ten hold over 2.5% of the sample, which has fewer than 250,000 clones, around 87% seen once. Sequencing was performed on peripheral blood. These receptors came from a man in his fifties or sixties with acute or convalescent COVID-19.

J is TRBJ1-1 and V is TRBV13; no clear D. V was trimmed by 5 bases and J by 4 bases, leaving 14 bases between them. This CDR3 contains 14 residues. Germline V gene lookup returns CDR1 PRHDT and CDR2 FYEKMQ (reference sequence). Here the CDR3 reads CASSPRRRTTEAFF. The CDR3 coding sequence is TGTGCCAGCAGCCCACGGCGGAGGACCACTGAAGCTTTCTTT.

The J gene is TRBJ2-7, the V gene TRBV5-1, with 11 bases fitting TRBD1. Germline loops: CDR1 SGHRS, CDR2 YFSETQ. The CDR3 totals 14 residues. V lost 5 bases and J lost 4; bases outside the gene matches: 5. The CDR3 loop is CASRTDRGQYEQYF. As DNA, the CDR3 is TGCGCCAGCAGGACGGACAGGGGGCAGTACGAGCAGTACTTC.

This clone was recorded a few times. The V gene is TRBV7-2, the J gene TRBJ2-7; tentatively, D is TRBD2 (6 bases). Trimming stripped 7 bases from V and 0 bases from J, with 7 bases between. CDR3 length: 12 residues. CDR1 is SGHTA and CDR2 is FQGNSA in the germline V gene. The CDR3 loop is CASMGLSYEQYF. CDR3 coding DNA: TGTGCCAGCATGGGACTCTCCTACGAGCAGTACTTC.

The rearrangement links TRBV18 to TRBJ1-4, with D hard to call. The CDR3 extends over 15 amino acids. CDR1 is KGHSH, CDR2 LQKENI, per germline. The ends were cut back, 0 bases at V and 4 bases at J, with 9 bases in the middle. The DNA of the CDR3 is TGTGCCAGCTCACCACCGCCAGGCCTTAATGAAAAACTGTTTTTT. This gives the protein CASSPPPGLNEKLFF.

This clone was seen a single time. The CDR3 loop is CAISDSGTGNTIYF. CDR3 nucleotides: TGTGCCATCAGTGATTCGGGGACTGGAAACACCATATATTTT. This sequence joins TRBV10-3 and TRBJ1-3; unclear D gene. From germline, CDR1 is ENHRY and CDR2 SYGVKD. This CDR3 comprises 14 residues. The V and J ends lost 3 bases and 2 bases respectively, with 8 bases between them.

J is TRBJ1-3 and V is TRBV7-6; D possibly corresponds to TRBD1 (5 bases). Trimming took off 1 base at V and 0 bases at J, with 10 bases between the two ends. CDR3 length equals 16 residues. The germline CDR1 and CDR2 sequences are SGHVS and FNYEAQ. Here the CDR3 reads CASSLGGTDSGNTIYF. CDR3 bases: TGTGCCAGCAGCTTAGGCGGGACCGACTCTGGAAACACCATATATTTT.

The chain uses TRBV7-9 and TRBJ2-3, with D maybe TRBD2 (6 bases). The germline CDR1 and CDR2 sequences are SEHNR and FQNEAQ (reference sequence). The CDR3 runs to 15 residues. V dropped 4 bases and J dropped 0 bases, with 11 bases sitting between them. For the CDR3, the DNA is TGTGCCAGCAGCTCACCGGGACTCAGCACAGATACGCAGTATTTT. This gives the protein CASSSPGLSTDTQYF.

The chain links TRBV27 to TRBJ2-1, with 7 nucleotides matching TRBD1. The CDR3 length is 13 residues. The V and J ends lost 5 bases and 6 bases, in that order; junction bases with no gene match: 4. Per germline, CDR1 MNHEY and CDR2 SMNVEV (reference sequence). The CDR3 DNA reads as TGTGCCAGCAGTCGGACAGGCAGCAATGAGCAGTTCTTC. Amino acid sequence: CASSRTGSNEQFF.

This clone was picked up a small number of times. In DNA, the CDR3 is TGTGCCAGCAGGCCTAGCGGGGGGGCTGGGACCCAGTACTTC. Amino acid sequence: CASRPSGGAGTQYF. V is TRBV7-2 and J is TRBJ2-5; 12 bases fit TRBD2. V shed 6 bases, J shed 7 bases, and the junction held 6 bases outside the gene matches. The CDR3 covers 14 residues. The V gene's germline CDR1 is SGHTA and CDR2 FQGNSA.

V is TRBV9 and J is TRBJ2-7, with 8 bases aligning to TRBD2. The CDR3 has 17 residues. The V segment lost 4 bases and the J segment 7 bases; nucleotides outside the gene matches: 19. Germline values: CDR1 SGDLS, CDR2 YYNGEE. Written as DNA, the CDR3 is TGTGCCAGCAGCCCTAGTGGGGTGAAGACTAGCGTGGGGGAGCAGTACTTC. Amino acid sequence: CASSPSGVKTSVGEQYF.

The chain links TRBV11-1 to TRBJ1-1; 7 bases map to TRBD1. Trimming removed 6 bases from V and 8 bases from J; junction bases left unmatched: 15. This CDR3 is 15 amino acids long. In germline, CDR1 is SGHAT, CDR2 FQDESV (reference sequence). CDR3 bases: TGTGCCAGCAGTTCTCCCGGGACAGTCCTCCAGGAAGCTTTCTTT. Translation gives CASSSPGTVLQEAFF.

Only one count was recorded for this clone. The chain employs TRBV6-2 or TRBV6-3 and TRBJ1-4, with TRBD1 matching 8 bases. V trimming: 4 bases; J trimming: 5 bases; junction bases outside the gene matches: 6. CDR1 is MNHEY, CDR2 SVGEGT, per germline. The CDR3 sequence is 15 residues long. CDR3 sequence reads: CASSSITGGNEKLFF. CDR3 coding DNA: TGTGCCAGCAGTTCCATAACAGGGGGGAATGAAAAACTGTTTTTT.

CDR3 region: CASSLNTVTYEQYF. CDR3 DNA sequence: TGTGCCAGCAGCCTTAATACTGTAACCTACGAGCAGTACTTC. V and J are TRBV7-2 and TRBJ2-7; D call uncertain. Per the germline V gene, CDR1 is SGHTA and CDR2 is FQGNSA. This CDR3 contains 14 residues. The V gene lost 5 bases and the J gene lost 2 bases, with 13 bases spanning the gap. The entire variable domain, with the rest obtained from reference TRBV7-2 and TRBJ2-7, is as follows: GAGVSQSPSNKVTEKGKDVELRCDPISGHTALYWYRQSLGQGLEFLIYFQGNSAPDKSGLPSDRFSAERTGGSVSTLTIQRTQQEDSAVYLCASSLNTVTYEQYFGPGTRLTVT.

At least ten counts were recorded for this clone. This chain uses TRBV12-3 or TRBV12-4 with TRBJ2-7; no clear D. This CDR3 is 12 amino acids long. V was shortened by 3 bases and J by 3 bases, with 6 bases between the two germline ends. CDR3 sequence: CASSFYSYEQYF. The CDR3 nucleotides read TGTGCCAGCAGTTTTTACAGCTACGAGCAGTACTTC.

CDR3 sequence (DNA): TGTGCCAGCTCGTCCCCTGACAGGGGGAACTATGGCTACACCTTC. It is translated as CASSSPDRGNYGYTF. The rearrangement links TRBV7-9 to TRBJ1-2; TRBD1 matches at 9 bases. The V segment lost 8 bases and the J segment 2 bases; nucleotides outside the gene matches: 9. This CDR3 has 15 residues. CDR1 is SEHNR, CDR2 FQNEAQ, per germline (reference sequence).